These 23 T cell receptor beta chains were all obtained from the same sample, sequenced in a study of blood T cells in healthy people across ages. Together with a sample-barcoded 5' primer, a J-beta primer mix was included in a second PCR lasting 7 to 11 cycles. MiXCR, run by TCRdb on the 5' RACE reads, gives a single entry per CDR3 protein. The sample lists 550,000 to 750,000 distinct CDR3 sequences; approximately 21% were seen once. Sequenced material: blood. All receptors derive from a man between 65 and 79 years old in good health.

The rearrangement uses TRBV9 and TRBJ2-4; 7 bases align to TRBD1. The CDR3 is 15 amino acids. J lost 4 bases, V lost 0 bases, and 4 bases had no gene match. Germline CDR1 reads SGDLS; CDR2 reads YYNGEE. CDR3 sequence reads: CASSVEGGGKNIQYF. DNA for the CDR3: TGTGCCAGCAGCGTAGAAGGGGGCGGGAAAAACATTCAGTACTTC.

As DNA, the CDR3 is TGTGCCAGCAGCCAAAACAAGGAAAAACTGTTTTTT. Translation: CASSQNKEKLFF. This chain links TRBV3-1 with TRBJ1-4; D ambiguous. Germline V CDR1 and CDR2: LGHDT, YNNKEL (reference sequence). There are 12 residues in the CDR3. Trimming left V 2 bases short and J 8 bases short, with 6 bases between.

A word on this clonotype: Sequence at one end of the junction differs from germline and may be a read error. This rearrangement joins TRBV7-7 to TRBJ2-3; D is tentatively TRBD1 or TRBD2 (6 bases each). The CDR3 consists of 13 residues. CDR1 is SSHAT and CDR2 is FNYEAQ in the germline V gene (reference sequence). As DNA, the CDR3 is TGTGCTAGCAGCCGCCAGGGGACTGGCACGCAGTATTTT. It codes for CASSRQGTGTQYF.

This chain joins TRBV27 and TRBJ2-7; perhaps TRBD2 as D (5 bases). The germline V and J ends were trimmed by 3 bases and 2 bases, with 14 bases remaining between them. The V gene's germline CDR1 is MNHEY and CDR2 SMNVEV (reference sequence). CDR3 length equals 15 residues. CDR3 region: CASSFRAGRTYEQYF. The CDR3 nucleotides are TGTGCCAGCAGTTTTAGGGCGGGTCGAACCTACGAGCAGTACTTC.

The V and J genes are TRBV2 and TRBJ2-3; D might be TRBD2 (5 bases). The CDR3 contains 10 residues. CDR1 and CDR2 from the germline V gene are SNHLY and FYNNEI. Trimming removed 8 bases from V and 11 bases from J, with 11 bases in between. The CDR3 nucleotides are TGTGCCAGCGAGGCTAGCCAGCAGTATTTT. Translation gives CASEASQQYF.

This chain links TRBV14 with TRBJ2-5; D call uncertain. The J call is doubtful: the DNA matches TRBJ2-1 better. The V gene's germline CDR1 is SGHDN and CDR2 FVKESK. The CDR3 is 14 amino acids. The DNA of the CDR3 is TGTGCCAGCAGCCAAGATCGAATGCTGGGGGAGCAGTTCTTC. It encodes CASSQDRMLGEQFF.

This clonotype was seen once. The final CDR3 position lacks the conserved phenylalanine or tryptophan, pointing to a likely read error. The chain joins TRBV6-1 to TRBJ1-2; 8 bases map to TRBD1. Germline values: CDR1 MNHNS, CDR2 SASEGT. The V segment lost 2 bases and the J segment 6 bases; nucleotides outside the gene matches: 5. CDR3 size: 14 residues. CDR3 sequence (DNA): TGTGCCAGCAGTGAAAGACAGGGGCGAGATGGCTACACCCTC. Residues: CASSERQGRDGYTL.

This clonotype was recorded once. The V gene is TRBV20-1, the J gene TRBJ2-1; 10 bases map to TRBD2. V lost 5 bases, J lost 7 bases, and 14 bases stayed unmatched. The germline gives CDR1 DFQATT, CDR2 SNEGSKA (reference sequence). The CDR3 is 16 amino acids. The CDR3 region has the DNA TGCAGTGCTCCGCGCAGCGGGAGGGCCGCTACGAATGAGCAGTTCTTC. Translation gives CSAPRSGRAATNEQFF.

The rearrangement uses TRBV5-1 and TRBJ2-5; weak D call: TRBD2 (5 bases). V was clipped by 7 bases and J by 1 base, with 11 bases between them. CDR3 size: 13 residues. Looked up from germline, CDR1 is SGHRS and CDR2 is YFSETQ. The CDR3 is CASGESAQETQYF. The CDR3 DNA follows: TGCGCCAGCGGGGAGTCAGCCCAAGAGACCCAGTACTTC.

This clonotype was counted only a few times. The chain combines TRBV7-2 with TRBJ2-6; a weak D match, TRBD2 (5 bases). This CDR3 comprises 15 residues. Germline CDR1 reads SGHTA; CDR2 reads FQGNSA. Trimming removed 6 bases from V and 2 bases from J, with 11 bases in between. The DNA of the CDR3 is TGTGCCAGCAGACTAGTCAAACCTGGGGCCAACGTCCTGACTTTC. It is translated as CASRLVKPGANVLTF.

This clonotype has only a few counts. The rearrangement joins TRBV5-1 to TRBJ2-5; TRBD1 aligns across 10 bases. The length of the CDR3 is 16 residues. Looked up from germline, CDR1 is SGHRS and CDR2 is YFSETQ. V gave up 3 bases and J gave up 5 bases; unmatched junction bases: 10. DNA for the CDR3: TGCGCCAGCAGCTACGGGACAGGGGATGTCGGGGAGACCCAGTACTTC. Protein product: CASSYGTGDVGETQYF.

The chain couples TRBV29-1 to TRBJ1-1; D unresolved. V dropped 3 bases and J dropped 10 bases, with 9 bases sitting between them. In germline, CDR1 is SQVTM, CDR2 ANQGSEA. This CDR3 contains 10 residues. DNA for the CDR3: TGCAGCGTTGATCAGGAGCCAGCTTTCTTT. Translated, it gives CSVDQEPAFF.

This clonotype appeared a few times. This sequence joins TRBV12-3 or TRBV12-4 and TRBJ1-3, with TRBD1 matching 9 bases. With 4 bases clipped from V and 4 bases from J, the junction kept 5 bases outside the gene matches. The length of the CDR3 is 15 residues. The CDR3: CASSWDRASGNTIYF. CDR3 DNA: TGTGCCAGCAGTTGGGACAGGGCGTCGGGAAACACCATATATTTT.

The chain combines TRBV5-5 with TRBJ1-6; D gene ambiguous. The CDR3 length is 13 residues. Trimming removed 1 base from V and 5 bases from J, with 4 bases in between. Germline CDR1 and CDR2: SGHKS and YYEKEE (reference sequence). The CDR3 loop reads CASSLTDNSPLHF. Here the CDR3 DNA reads TGTGCCAGCAGCTTGACGGATAATTCACCCCTCCACTTT. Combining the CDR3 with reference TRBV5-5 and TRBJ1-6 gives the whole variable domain DAGVTQSPTHLIKTRGQQVTLRCSPISGHKSVSWYQQVLGQGPQFIFQYYEKEERGRGNFPDRFSARQFPNYSSELNVNALLLGDSALYLCASSLTDNSPLHFGNGTRLTVT.

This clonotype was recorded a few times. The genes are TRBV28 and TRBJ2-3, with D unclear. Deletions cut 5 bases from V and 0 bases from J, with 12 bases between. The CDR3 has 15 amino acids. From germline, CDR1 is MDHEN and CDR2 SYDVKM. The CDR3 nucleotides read TGTGCCAGCAGTCCACCCCCTGGCAGCACAGATACGCAGTATTTT. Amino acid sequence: CASSPPPGSTDTQYF.

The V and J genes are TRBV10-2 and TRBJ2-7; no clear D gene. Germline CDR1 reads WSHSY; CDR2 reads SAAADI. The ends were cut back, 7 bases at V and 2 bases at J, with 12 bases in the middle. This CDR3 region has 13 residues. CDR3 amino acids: CASNSHGAYEQYF. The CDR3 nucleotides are TGCGCCAGCAATTCGCATGGGGCCTACGAGCAGTACTTC.

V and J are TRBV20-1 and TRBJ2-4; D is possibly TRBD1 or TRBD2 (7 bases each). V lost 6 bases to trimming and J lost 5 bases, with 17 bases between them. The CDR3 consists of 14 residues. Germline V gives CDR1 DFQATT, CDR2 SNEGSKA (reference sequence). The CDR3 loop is CSAQGGVAENIQYF. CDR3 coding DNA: TGCAGTGCCCAGGGGGGGGTAGCAGAAAACATTCAGTACTTC.

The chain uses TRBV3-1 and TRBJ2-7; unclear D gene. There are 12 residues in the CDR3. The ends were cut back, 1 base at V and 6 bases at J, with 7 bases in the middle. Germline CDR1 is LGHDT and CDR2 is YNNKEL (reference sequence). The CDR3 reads CASSQAFGEQYF. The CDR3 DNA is TGTGCCAGCAGCCAAGCGTTCGGCGAGCAGTACTTC.

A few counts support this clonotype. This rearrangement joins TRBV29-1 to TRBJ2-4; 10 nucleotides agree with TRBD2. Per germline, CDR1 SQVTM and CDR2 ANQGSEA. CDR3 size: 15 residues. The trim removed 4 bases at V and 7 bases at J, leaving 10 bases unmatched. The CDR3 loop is CSVGSGLAGVNIQYF. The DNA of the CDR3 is TGCAGCGTTGGAAGCGGCCTAGCGGGAGTTAACATTCAGTACTTC.

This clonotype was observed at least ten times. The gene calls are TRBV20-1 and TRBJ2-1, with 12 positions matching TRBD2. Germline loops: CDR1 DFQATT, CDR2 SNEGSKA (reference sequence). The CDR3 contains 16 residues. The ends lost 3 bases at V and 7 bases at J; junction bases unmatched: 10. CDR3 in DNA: TGCAGTGCTAGGGCGGACACCGGACTAGCGGGAAATGAGCAGTTCTTC. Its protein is CSARADTGLAGNEQFF.

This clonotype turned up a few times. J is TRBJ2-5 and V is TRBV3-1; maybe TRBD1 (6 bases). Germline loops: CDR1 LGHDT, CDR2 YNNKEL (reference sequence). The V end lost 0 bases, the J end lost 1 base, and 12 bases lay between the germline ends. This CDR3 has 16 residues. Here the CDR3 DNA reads TGTGCCAGCAGCCAAGATCTACAGGGCCTCCAAGAGACCCAGTACTTC. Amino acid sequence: CASSQDLQGLQETQYF.

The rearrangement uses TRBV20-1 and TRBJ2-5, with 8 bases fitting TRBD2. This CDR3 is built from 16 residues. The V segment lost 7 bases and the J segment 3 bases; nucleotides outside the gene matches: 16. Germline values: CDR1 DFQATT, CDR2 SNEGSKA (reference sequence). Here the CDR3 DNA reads TGCAGTGTTAGCCTAGCGGGCGCTGAACGGAAAGAGACCCAGTACTTC. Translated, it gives CSVSLAGAERKETQYF.

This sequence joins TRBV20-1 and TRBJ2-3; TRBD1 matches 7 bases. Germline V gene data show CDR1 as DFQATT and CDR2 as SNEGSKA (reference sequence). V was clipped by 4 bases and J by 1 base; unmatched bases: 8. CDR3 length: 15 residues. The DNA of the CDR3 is TGCAGTGCTACCGGTAACAGGGGAGGCACAGATACGCAGTATTTT. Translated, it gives CSATGNRGGTDTQYF.